This T cell receptor beta chain was retrieved from a study of blood T cell repertoires in COVID-19. About the research overall: Sample material is recorded as cDNA or gDNA derived from T cells, B-cell-depleted T cells, or PBMCs.

TCRdb keeps only in-frame clones here, not all; method: immunoSEQ multiplex PCR. The profile shows around 100,000 clones, 85% to 90% of them singletons. This CDR3 is built from 18 residues. CDR1 is SGHVS and CDR2 is FNYEAQ in the germline V gene. The V segment lost 4 bases and the J segment 1 base; nucleotides outside the gene matches: 10. The TCR sequence derives from a woman of 80 years or more with acute or convalescent COVID-19. V usage is TRBV7-6 and J usage is TRBJ2-3, with TRBD2 matching 11 bases. What was sequenced was peripheral blood. The chain's CDR3 is CASSSLWASGGRTDTQYF. CDR3 sequence (DNA): TGTGCCAGCAGCTCGCTTTGGGCTAGCGGGGGGCGCACAGATACGCAGTATTTT. The entire variable domain, with the rest obtained from reference TRBV7-6 and TRBJ2-3, is as follows: GAGVSQSPRYKVTKRGQDVALRCDPISGHVSLYWYRQALGQGPEFLTYFNYEAQQDKSGLPNDRFSAERPEGSISTLTIQRTEQRDSAMYRCASSSLWASGGRTDTQYFGPGTRLTVL.